The entry that follows covers one T cell receptor (beta chain) sequence. In the source study's methods: Amplification from reference gene primers served as the basis for estimated nucleated cell counts. The table came from immunoSEQ multiplex PCR; TCRdb's copy has only in-frame clones and leaves some out. The V and J calls and clone size are taken from that table; D and trimming were inferred from the DNA. This table has 250,000 to 350,000 clones, about 92% appearing once. All recovered Cohort 3 donors got two negative PCRs, got clearance, or saw symptom resolution. This sample is part of a study of blood T cell repertoires in COVID-19. Study background: Spain, Italy and the United States supplied samples that represented acute and convalescent COVID-19.

This CDR3 spans 15 amino acids. Germline loops: CDR1 MGHRA, CDR2 YSYEKL. V shed 1 base and J shed 3 bases, with 13 bases lying between them. This clonotype was sampled from a woman aged 25 to 45 who had recovered from COVID-19. The sequenced material came from PBMCs or T cells enriched from blood (not recorded which). This sequence joins TRBV4-1 and TRBJ2-7; D ambiguous. CDR3 residues: CASSQVMGPFYEQYF. The DNA of the CDR3 is TGCGCCAGCAGCCAAGTTATGGGCCCCTTCTACGAGCAGTACTTC.